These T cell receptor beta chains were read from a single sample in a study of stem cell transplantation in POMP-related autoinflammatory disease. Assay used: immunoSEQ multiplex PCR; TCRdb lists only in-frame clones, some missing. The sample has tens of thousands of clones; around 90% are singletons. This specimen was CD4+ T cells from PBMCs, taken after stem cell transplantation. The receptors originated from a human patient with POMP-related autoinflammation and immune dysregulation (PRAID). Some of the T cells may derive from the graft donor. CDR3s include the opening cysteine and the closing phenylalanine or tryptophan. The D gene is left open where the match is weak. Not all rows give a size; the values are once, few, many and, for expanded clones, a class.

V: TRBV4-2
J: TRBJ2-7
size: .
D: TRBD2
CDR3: CASSQVGSGKLYEQYF
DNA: TGTGCCAGCAGCCAAGTTGGGAGCGGGAAATTATACGAGCAGTACTTC

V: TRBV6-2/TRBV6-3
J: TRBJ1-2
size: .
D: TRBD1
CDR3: CASSPSPGQANYGYTF
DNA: TGTGCCAGCAGCCCTTCGCCGGGACAGGCTAACTATGGCTACACCTTC

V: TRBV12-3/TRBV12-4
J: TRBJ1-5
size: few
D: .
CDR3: CASSFGGEQPQHF
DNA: TGTGCCAGCAGTTTCGGGGGGGAACAGCCCCAGCATTTT

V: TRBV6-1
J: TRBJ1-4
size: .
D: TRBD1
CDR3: CASSVPGQLNEKLFF
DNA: TGTGCCAGCAGTGTACCGGGACAGCTGAATGAAAAACTGTTTTTT

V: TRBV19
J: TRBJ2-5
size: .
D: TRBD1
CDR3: CASSWTGGEGETQYF
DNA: TGTGCCAGTAGCTGGACAGGGGGCGAAGGAGAGACCCAGTACTTC

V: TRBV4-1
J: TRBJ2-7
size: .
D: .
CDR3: CASSQSWGDDYEQYF
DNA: TGCGCCAGCAGCCAATCCTGGGGAGACGACTACGAGCAGTACTTC

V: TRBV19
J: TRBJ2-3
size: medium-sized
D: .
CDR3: CASSIDRLGTDTQYF
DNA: TGTGCCAGTAGTATAGATCGACTAGGCACAGATACGCAGTATTTT

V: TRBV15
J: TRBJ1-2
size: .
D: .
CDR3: CATSRGPAGRGGYTF
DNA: TGTGCCACCAGCAGAGGTCCAGCGGGGAGGGGTGGCTACACCTTC

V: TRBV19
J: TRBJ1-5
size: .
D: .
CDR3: CASGWVENSNQPQHF
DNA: TGTGCCAGTGGGTGGGTGGAGAATAGCAATCAGCCCCAGCATTTT

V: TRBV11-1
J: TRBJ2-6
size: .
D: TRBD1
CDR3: CASSQGAGANVLTF
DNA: TGTGCCAGCAGCCAGGGGGCTGGGGCCAACGTCCTGACTTTC

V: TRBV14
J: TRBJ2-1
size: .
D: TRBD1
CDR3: CASSRRSGGNEQFF
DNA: TGTGCCAGCAGCCGGAGGTCAGGGGGCAATGAGCAGTTCTTC

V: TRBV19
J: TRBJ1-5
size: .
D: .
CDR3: CASSIAGRGQPQHF
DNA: TGTGCCAGTAGTATAGCGGGGCGCGGGCAGCCCCAGCATTTT

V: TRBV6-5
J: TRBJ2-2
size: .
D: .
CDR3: CASMERHTGELFF
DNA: TGTGCCAGCATGGAGCGCCACACCGGGGAGCTGTTTTTT

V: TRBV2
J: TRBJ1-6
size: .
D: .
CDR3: CASSIPPGVGSPLHF
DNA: TGTGCCAGCAGTATTCCGCCCGGGGTAGGGTCACCCCTCCACTTT

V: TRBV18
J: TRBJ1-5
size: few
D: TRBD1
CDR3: CASSQGAHQPQHF
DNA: TGTGCCAGCTCACAGGGGGCGCATCAGCCCCAGCATTTT

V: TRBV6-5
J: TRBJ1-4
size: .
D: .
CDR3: CASSRDGYNEKLFF
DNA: TGTGCCAGCAGTCGCGACGGCTATAATGAAAAACTGTTTTTT

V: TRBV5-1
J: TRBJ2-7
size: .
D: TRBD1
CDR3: CASSSGTGYYEQYF
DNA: TGCGCCAGCAGCTCCGGGACAGGCTACTACGAGCAGTACTTC

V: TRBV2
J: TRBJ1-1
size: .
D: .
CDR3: CASGLQPLGSTEAFF
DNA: TGTGCCAGCGGGCTCCAACCACTGGGATCCACTGAAGCTTTCTTT

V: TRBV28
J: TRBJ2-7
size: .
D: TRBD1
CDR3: CASSLSGQGVYEQYF
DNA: TGTGCCAGCAGTTTATCGGGACAGGGGGTCTACGAGCAGTACTTC

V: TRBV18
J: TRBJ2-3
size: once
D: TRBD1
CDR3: CASSRQGGTDTQYF
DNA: TGTGCCAGCTCCCGACAGGGGGGCACAGATACGCAGTATTTT

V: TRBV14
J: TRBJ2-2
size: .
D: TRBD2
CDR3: CASSRLVRAGLAGGDGELFF
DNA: TGTGCCAGCAGCCGACTGGTCCGTGCAGGACTAGCGGGAGGGGACGGGGAGCTGTTTTTT

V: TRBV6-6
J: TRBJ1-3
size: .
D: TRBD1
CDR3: CASRPGQGASGNTIYF
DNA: TGTGCCAGCAGGCCGGGACAGGGGGCGTCGGGAAACACCATATATTTT

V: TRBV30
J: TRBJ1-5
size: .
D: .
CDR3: CAWSVSRDQPQHF
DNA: TGTGCCTGGAGTGTATCTCGAGATCAGCCCCAGCATTTT

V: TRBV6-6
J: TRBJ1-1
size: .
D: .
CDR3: CASSYDSEAFF
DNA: TGTGCCAGCAGTTACGACAGTGAAGCTTTCTTT

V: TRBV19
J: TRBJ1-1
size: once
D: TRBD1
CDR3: CASKRVSGTGWNTEAFF
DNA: TGTGCCAGTAAGAGGGTATCCGGGACAGGGTGGAACACTGAAGCTTTCTTT

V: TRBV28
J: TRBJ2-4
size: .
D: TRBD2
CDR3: CASSFLVGRGLAKNIQYF
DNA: TGTGCCAGCAGTTTTTTAGTCGGGAGGGGCCTAGCCAAAAACATTCAGTACTTC

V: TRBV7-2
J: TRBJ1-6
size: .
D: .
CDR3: CASSTGPGPFSPLHF
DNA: TGTGCCAGCAGCACAGGACCGGGCCCTTTTTCACCCCTCCACTTT

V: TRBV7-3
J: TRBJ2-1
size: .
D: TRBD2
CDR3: CASSLMVLAGINEQFF
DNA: TGTGCCAGCAGCTTAATGGTACTAGCGGGCATCAATGAGCAGTTCTTC

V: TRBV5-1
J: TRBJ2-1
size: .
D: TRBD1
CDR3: CASSLRTGTNYNEQFF
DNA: TGCGCCAGCAGCTTACGGACAGGGACCAACTACAATGAGCAGTTCTTC

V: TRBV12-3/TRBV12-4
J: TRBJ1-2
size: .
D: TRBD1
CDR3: CASSRQGAYGYTF
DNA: TGTGCCAGCAGTCGACAGGGGGCCTATGGCTACACCTTC

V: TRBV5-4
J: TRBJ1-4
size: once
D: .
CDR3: CASSLAAETNEKLFF
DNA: TGTGCCAGCAGCTTGGCGGCGGAAACTAATGAAAAACTGTTTTTT

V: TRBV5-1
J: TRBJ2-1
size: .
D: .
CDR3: CASSLGGTGDEQFF
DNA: TGCGCCAGCAGCTTGGGGGGGACTGGAGATGAGCAGTTCTTC

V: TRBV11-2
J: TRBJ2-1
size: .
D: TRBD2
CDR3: CASSLALAGGAYNEQFF
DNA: TGTGCCAGCAGCTTAGCGCTAGCGGGAGGGGCCTACAATGAGCAGTTCTTC

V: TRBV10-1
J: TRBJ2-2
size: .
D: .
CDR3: CASSVDSNTGELFF
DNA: TGCGCCAGCAGTGTTGACAGTAACACCGGGGAGCTGTTTTTT

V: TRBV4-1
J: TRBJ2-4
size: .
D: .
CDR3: CASSQDRTEVPCGCIQYF
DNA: TGCGCCAGCAGCCAAGATAGGACCGAGGTGCCTTGTGGTTGCATTCAGTACTTC

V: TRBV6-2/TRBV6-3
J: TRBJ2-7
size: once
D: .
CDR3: CASSYSSRTTRYEQYF
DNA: TGTGCCAGCAGTTACTCGAGCCGGACAACGCGTTACGAGCAGTACTTC

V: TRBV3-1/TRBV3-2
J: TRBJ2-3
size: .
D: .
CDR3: CASSQDRPSTDTQYF
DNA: TGTGCCAGCAGCCAGGACAGACCGAGCACAGATACGCAGTATTTT

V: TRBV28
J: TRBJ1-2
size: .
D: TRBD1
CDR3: CASSLDRGYYGYTF
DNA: TGTGCCAGCAGTTTAGACAGGGGATACTATGGCTACACCTTC

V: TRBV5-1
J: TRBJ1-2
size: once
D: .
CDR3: CASSPPDSNYGYTF
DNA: TGCGCCAGCAGCCCCCCCGACAGTAACTATGGCTACACCTTC

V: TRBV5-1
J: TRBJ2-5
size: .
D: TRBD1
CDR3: CASSEGARETQYF
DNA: TGCGCCAGCAGCGAGGGGGCGCGGGAGACCCAGTACTTC

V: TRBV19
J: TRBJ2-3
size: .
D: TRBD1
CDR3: CASRRRGRVGDTQYF
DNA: TGTGCCAGCCGCCGCAGGGGGCGAGTAGGAGATACGCAGTATTTT

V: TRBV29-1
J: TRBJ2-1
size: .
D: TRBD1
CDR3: CSVQDRGSYNEQFF
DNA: TGCAGCGTCCAGGACAGGGGGTCCTACAATGAGCAGTTCTTC

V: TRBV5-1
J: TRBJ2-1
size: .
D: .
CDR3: CASRLGDNSYNEQFF
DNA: TGCGCCAGCAGACTGGGGGATAACTCCTACAATGAGCAGTTCTTC

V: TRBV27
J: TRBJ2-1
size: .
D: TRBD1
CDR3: CASNPRQGDNEQFF
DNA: TGTGCCAGCAATCCCCGGCAGGGGGACAATGAGCAGTTCTTC

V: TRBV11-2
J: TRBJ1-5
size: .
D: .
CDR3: CASSTREGDRWPQHF
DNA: TGTGCCAGCAGCACCCGTGAGGGGGATAGGTGGCCCCAGCATTTT

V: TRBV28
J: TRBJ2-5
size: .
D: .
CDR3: CASSLRSWYQETQYF
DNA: TGTGCCAGCAGTTTAAGGTCCTGGTACCAAGAGACCCAGTACTTC